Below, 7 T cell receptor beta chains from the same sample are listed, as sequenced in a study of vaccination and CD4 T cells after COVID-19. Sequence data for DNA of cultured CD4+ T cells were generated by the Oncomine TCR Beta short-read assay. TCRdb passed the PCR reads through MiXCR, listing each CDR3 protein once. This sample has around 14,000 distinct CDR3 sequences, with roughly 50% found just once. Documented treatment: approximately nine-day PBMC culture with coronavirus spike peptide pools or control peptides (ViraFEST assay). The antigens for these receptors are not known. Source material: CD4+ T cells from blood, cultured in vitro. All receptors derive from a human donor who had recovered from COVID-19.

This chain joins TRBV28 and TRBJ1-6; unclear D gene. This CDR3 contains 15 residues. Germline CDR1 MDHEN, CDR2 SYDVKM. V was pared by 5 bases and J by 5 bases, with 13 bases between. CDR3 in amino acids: CASSLLSPDNSPLHF. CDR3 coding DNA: TGTGCCAGCAGTCTCCTTTCACCCGATAATTCACCCCTCCACTTT. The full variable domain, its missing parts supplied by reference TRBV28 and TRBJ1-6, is DVKVTQSSRYLVKRTGEKVFLECVQDMDHENMFWYRQDPGLGLRLIYFSYDVKMKEKGDIPEGYSVSREKKERFSLILESASTNQTSMYLCASSLLSPDNSPLHFGNGTRLTVT.

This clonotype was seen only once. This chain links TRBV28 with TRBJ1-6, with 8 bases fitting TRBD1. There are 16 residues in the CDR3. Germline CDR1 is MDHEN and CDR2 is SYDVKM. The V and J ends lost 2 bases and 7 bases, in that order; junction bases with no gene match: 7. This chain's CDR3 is CASSLPSGQGNSPLHF. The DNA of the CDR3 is TGTGCCAGCAGTTTACCCTCCGGACAGGGAAATTCACCCCTCCACTTT.

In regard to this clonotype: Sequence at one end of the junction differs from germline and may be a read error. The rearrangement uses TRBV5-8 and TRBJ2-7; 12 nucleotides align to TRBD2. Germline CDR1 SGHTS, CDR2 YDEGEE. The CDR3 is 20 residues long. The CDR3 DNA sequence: TGCGCCAGCAGCCTCCCCCCGCTAGCGGGGGGGGCCGGTCCCCGCTACGAGCAGTACTTC. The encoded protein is CASSLPPLAGGAGPRYEQYF.

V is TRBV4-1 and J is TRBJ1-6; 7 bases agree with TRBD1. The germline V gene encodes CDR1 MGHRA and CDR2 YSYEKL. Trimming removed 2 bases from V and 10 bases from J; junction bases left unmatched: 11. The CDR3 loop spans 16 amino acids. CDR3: CASSQFQDRSGSPLHF. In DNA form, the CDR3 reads TGCGCCAGCAGCCAATTTCAGGACAGGTCCGGGTCACCCCTCCACTTT.

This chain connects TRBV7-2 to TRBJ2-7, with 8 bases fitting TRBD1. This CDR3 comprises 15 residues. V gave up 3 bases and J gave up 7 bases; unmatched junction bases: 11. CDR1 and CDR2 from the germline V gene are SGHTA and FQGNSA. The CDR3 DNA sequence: TGTGCCAGCAGCTTCAGGGGGCGGGACCCGCGGGAGCAGTACTTC. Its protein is CASSFRGRDPREQYF.

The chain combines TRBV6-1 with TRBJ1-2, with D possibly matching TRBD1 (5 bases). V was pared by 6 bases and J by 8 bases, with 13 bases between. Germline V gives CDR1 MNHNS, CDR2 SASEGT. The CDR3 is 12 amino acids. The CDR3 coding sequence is TGTGCCAGCAGCCCCGTCAGGGTCGGCTACACCTTC. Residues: CASSPVRVGYTF.

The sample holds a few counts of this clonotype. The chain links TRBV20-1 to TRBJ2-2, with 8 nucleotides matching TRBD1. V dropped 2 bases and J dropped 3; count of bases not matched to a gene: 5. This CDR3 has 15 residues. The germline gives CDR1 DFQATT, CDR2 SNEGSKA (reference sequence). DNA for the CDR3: TGCAGTGCTAGACTGGACAGGGTGGACACCGGGGAGCTGTTTTTT. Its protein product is CSARLDRVDTGELFF.